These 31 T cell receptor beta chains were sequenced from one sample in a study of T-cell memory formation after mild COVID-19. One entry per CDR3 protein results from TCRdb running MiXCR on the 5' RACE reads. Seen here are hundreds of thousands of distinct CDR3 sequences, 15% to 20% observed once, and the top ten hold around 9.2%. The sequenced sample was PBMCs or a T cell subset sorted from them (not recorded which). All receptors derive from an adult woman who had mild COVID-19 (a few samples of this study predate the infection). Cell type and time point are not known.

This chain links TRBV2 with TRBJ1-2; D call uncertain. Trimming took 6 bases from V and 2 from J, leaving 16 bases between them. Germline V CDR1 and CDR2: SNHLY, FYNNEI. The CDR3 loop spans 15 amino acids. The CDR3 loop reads CASRALGVRNYGYTF. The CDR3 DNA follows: TGTGCCAGCAGGGCACTTGGGGTTCGGAACTATGGCTACACCTTC.

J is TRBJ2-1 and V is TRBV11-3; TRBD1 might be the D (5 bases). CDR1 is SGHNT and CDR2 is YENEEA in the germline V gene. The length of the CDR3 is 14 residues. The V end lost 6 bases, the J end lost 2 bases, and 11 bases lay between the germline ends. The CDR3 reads CASRGRGPYNEQFF. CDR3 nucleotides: TGTGCCAGCAGGGGTAGGGGCCCCTACAATGAGCAGTTCTTC.

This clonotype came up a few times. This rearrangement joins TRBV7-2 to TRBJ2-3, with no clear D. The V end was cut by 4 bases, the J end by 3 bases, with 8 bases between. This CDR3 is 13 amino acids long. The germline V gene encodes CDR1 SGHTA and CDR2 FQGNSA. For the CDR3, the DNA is TGTGCCAGCAGCTACCAGAGAACAGATACGCAGTATTTT. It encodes CASSYQRTDTQYF.

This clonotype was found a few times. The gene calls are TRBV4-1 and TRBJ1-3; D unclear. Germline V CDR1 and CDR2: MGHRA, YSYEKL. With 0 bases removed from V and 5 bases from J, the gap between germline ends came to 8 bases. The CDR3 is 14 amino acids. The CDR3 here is CASSQDFARNTIYF. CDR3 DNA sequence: TGCGCCAGCAGCCAAGATTTTGCCAGAAACACCATATATTTT.

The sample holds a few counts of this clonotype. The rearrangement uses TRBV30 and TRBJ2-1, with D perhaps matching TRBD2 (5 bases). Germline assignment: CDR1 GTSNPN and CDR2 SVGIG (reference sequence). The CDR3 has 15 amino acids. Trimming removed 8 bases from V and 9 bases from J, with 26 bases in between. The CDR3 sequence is CAHSGDTGVGSEQFF. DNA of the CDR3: TGTGCCCACTCCGGAGACACGGGCGTGGGGAGTGAGCAGTTCTTC.

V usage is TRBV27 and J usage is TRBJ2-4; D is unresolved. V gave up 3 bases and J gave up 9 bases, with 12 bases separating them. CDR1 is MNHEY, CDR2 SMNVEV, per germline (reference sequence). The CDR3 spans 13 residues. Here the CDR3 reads CASSFGSLSIQYF. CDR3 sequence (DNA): TGTGCCAGCAGTTTCGGTAGTCTAAGCATTCAGTACTTC.

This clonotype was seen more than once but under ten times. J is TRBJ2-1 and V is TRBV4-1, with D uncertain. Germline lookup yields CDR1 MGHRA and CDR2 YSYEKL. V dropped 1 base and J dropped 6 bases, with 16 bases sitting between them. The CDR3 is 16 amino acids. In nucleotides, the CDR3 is TGCGCCAGCAGCCAAGGTAGGCCGTTGCCGGTCAATGAGCAGTTCTTC. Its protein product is CASSQGRPLPVNEQFF.

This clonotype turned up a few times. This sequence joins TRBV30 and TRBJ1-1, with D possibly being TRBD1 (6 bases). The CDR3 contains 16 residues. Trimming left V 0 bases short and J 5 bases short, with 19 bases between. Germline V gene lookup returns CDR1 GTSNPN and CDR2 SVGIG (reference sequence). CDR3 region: CAWSVRRQGLGTEAFF. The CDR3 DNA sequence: TGTGCCTGGAGTGTACGGCGTCAGGGGTTGGGGACTGAAGCTTTCTTT.

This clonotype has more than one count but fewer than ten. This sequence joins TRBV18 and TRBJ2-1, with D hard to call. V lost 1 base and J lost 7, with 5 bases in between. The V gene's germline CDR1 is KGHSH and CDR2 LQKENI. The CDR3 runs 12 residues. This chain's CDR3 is CASSPRLNEQFF. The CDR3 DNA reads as TGTGCCAGCTCACCACGCCTTAATGAGCAGTTCTTC.

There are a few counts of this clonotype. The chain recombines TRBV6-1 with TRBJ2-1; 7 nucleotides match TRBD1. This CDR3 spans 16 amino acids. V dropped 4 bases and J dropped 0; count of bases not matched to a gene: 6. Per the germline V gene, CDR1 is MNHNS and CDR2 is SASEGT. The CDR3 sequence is CASSAPGQSSYNEQFF. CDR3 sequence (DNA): TGTGCCAGCAGTGCCCCGGGACAGAGCTCCTACAATGAGCAGTTCTTC.

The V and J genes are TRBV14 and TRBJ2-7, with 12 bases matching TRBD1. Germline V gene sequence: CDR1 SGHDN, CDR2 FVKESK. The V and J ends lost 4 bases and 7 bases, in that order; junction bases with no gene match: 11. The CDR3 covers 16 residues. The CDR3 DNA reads TGTGCCAGCAGCCTAATCCCGGGACAGGGGGCGTTAGAGCAGTACTTC. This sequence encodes CASSLIPGQGALEQYF.

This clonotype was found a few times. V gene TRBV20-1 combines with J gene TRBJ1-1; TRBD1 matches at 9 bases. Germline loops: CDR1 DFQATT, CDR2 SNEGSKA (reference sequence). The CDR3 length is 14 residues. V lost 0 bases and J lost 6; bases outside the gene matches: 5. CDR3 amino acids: CSARERTGDAEAFF. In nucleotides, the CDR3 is TGCAGTGCTAGAGAACGGACAGGGGACGCTGAAGCTTTCTTT.

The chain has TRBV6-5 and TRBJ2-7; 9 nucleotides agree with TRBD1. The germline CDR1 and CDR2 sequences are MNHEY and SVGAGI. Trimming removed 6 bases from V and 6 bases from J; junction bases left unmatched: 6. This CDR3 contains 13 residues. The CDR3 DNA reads TGTGCCAGCAGCTGGGGACAGGGTGGCGAGCAGTACTTC. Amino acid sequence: CASSWGQGGEQYF.

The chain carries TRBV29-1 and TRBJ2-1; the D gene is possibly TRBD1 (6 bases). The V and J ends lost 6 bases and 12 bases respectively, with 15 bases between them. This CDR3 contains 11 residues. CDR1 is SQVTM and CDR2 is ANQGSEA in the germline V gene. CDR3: CSVYQGQGQFF. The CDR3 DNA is TGCAGCGTGTACCAGGGGCAAGGGCAGTTCTTC.

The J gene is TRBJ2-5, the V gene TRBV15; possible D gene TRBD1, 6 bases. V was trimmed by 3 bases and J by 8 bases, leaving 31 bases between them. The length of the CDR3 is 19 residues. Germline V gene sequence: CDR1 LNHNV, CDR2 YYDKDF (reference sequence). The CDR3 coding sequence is TGTGCCACCAGCAGCACCCGGGACATTGCCTACCCTAAGAGATTAACCCAGTACTTC. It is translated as CATSSTRDIAYPKRLTQYF. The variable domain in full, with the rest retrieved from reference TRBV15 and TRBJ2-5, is DAMVIQNPRYQVTQFGKPVTLSCSQTLNHNVMYWYQQKSSQAPKLLFHYYDKDFNNEADTPDNFQSRRPNTSFCFLDIRSPGLGDTAMYLCATSSTRDIAYPKRLTQYFGPGTRLLVL.

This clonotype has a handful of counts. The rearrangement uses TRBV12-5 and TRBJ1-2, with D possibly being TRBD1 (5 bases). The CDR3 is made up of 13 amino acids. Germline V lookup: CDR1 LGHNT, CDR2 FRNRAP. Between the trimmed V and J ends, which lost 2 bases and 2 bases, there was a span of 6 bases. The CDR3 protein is CASGLPGNYGYTF. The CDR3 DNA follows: TGTGCTAGTGGTTTGCCAGGGAACTATGGCTACACCTTC.

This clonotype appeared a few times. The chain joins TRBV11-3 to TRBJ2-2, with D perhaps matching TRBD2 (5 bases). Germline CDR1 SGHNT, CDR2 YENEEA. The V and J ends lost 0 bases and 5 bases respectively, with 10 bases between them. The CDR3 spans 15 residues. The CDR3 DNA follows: TGTGCCAGCAGCTTAGACGGGGTTGCGACCGGGGAGCTGTTTTTT. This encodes CASSLDGVATGELFF.

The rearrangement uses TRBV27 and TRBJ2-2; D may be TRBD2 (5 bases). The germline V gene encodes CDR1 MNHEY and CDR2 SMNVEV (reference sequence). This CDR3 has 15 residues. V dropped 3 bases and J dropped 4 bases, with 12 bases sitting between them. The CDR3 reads CASSLSFRGTGELFF. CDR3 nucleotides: TGTGCCAGCAGTTTGAGCTTCCGGGGCACCGGGGAGCTGTTTTTT.

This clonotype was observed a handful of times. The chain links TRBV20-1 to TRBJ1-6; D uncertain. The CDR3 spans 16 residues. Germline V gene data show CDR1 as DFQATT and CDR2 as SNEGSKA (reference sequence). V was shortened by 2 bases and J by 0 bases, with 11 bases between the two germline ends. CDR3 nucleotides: TGCAGTGCTAGACGAGACACGAGCTCCTATAATTCACCCCTCCACTTT. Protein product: CSARRDTSSYNSPLHF.

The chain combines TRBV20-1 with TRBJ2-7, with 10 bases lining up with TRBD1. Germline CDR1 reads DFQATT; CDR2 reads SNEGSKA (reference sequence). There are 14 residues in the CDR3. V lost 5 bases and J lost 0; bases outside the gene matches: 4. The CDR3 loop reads CSARQGANSYEQYF. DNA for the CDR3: TGCAGTGCTCGACAGGGGGCGAACTCCTACGAGCAGTACTTC.

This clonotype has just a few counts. CDR3: CASSFPGEAQYF. The CDR3 DNA reads as TGTGCCAGCAGCTTCCCGGGAGAGGCGCAGTATTTT. The V gene is TRBV5-5, the J gene TRBJ2-3; D is possibly TRBD2 (6 bases). Germline V gene lookup returns CDR1 SGHKS and CDR2 YYEKEE (reference sequence). V was trimmed by 2 bases and J by 10 bases, leaving 11 bases between them. CDR3 length: 12 amino acids. Filled out from reference TRBV5-5 and TRBJ2-3, the complete variable domain reads DAGVTQSPTHLIKTRGQQVTLRCSPISGHKSVSWYQQVLGQGPQFIFQYYEKEERGRGNFPDRFSARQFPNYSSELNVNALLLGDSALYLCASSFPGEAQYFGPGTRLTVL.

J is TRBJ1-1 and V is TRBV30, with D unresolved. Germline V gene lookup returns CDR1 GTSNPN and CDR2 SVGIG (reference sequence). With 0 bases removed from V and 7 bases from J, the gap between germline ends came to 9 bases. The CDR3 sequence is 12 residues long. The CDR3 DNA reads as TGTGCCTGGAGTGTAACTGGAGTTGAAGCTTTCTTT. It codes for CAWSVTGVEAFF.

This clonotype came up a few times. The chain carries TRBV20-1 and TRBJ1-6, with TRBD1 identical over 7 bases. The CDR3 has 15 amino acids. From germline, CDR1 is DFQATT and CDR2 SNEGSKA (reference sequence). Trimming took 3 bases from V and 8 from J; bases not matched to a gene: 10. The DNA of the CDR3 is TGCAGTGCTAGTCTGAACAGGGGCAGAGATTCACCCCTCCACTTT. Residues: CSASLNRGRDSPLHF.

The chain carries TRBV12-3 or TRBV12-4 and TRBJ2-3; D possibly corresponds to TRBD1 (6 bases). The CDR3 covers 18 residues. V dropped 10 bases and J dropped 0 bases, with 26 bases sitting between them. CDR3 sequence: CATDSGTRGLGSTDTQYF. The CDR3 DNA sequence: TGTGCCACAGACTCCGGGACAAGGGGCTTGGGTAGCACAGATACGCAGTATTTT.

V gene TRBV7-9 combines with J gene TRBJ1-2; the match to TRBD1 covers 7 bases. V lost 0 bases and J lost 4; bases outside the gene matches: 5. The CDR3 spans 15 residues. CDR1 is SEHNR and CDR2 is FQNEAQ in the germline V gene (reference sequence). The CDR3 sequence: CASSLAEGQSYGYTF. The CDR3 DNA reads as TGTGCCAGCAGCTTAGCTGAGGGACAGAGCTATGGCTACACCTTC.

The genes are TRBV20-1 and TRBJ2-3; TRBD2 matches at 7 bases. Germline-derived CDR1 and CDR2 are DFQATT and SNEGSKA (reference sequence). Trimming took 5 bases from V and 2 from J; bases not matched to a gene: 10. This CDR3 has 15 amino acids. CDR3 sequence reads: CSAPSRGGITDTQYF. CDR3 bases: TGCAGTGCTCCTTCGCGGGGAGGGATCACAGATACGCAGTATTTT.

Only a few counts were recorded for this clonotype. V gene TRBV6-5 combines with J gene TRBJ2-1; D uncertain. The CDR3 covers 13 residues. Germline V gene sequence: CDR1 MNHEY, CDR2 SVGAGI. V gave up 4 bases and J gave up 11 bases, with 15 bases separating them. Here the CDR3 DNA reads TGTGCCAGCAGTTCTCCCGTTGGCTACCAGCAGTTCTTC. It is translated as CASSSPVGYQQFF.

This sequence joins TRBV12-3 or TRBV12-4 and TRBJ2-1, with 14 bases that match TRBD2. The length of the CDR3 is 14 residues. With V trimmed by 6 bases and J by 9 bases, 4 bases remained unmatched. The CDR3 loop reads CASRTSGGVGEQFF. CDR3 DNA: TGTGCCAGCAGGACTAGCGGGGGGGTTGGTGAGCAGTTCTTC.

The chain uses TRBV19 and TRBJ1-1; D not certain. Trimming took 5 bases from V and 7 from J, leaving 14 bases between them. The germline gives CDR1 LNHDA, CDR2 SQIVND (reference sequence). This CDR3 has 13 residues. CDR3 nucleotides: TGTGCCAGTAGTTCCCCAACCGGACTTGAAGCTTTCTTT. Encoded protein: CASSSPTGLEAFF. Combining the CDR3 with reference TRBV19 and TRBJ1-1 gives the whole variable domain DGGITQSPKYLFRKEGQNVTLSCEQNLNHDAMYWYRQDPGQGLRLIYYSQIVNDFQKGDIAEGYSVSREKKESFPLTVTSAQKNPTAFYLCASSSPTGLEAFFGQGTRLTVV.

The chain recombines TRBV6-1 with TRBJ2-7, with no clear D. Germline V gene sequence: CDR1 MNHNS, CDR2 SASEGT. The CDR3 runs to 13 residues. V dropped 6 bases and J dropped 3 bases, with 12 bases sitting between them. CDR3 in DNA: TGTGCCAGCAGCTACGACCCAGTCTACGAGCAGTACTTC. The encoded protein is CASSYDPVYEQYF.

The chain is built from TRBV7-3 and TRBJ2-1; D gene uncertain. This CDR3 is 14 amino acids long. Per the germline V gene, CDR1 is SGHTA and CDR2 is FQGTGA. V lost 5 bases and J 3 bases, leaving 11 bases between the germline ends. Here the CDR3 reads CASSPSSLYNEQFF. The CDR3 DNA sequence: TGTGCCAGCAGCCCGTCCTCACTCTACAATGAGCAGTTCTTC.